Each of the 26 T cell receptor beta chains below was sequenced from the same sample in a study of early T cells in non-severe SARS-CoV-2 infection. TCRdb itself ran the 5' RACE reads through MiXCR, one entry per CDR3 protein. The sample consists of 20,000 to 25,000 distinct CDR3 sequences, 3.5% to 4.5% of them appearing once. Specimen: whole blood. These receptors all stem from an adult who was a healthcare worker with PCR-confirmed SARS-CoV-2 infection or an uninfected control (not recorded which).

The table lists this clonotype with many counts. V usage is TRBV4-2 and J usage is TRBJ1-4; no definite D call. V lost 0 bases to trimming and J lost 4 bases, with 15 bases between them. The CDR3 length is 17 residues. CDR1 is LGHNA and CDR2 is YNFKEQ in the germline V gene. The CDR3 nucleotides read TGTGCCAGCAGCCAAGAAGGTGGCAGGAAAAATAATGAAAAACTGTTTTTT. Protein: CASSQEGGRKNNEKLFF.

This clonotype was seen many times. In DNA form, the CDR3 reads TGTGCCAGCAGCGTAGAAGGGACAGGGGGTTCCCAGCAGTACTTC. Protein product: CASSVEGTGGSQQYF. The gene calls are TRBV9 and TRBJ2-7, with 11 bases fitting TRBD1. This CDR3 comprises 15 residues. V lost 0 bases to trimming and J lost 8 bases; unmatched junction nucleotides: 7. Germline CDR1 reads SGDLS; CDR2 reads YYNGEE.

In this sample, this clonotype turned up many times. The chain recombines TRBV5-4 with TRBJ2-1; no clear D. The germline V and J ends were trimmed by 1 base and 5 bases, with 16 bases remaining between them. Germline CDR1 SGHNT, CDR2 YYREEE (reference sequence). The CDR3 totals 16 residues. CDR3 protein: CASSLFPTPPDNEQFF. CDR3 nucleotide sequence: TGTGCCAGCAGCTTGTTCCCCACACCACCGGACAATGAGCAGTTCTTC.

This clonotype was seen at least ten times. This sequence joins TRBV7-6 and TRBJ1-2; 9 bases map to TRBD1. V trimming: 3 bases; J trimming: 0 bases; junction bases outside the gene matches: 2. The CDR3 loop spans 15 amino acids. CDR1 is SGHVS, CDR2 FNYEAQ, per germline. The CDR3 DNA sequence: TGTGCCAGCAGCTTGGGACAGGGCGCTAACTATGGCTACACCTTC. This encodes CASSLGQGANYGYTF.

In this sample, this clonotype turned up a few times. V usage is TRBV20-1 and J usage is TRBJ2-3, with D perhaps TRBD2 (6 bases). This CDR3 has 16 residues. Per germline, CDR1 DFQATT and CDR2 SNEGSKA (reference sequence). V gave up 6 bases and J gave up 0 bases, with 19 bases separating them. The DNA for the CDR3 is TGCAGTGCATCGTTTTTTGAGCGGGCTAGCACAGATACGCAGTATTTT. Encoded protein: CSASFFERASTDTQYF.

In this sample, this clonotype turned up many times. CDR3 amino acids: CASSSNSGISYNEQFF. Here the CDR3 DNA reads TGTGCCAGCAGTTCAAATAGCGGAATCTCCTACAATGAGCAGTTCTTC. The V gene is TRBV12-3 or TRBV12-4, the J gene TRBJ2-1; the D gene is possibly TRBD2 (6 bases). The length of the CDR3 is 16 residues. Deletions cut 4 bases from V and 0 bases from J, with 13 bases between.

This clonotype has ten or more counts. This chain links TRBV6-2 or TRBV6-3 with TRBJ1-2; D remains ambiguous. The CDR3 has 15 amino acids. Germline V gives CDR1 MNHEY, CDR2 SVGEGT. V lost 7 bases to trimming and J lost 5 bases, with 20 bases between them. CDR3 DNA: TGTGCCAGCACCTTCCTCCGGGAGGGCGATTATGGCTACACCTTC. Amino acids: CASTFLREGDYGYTF.

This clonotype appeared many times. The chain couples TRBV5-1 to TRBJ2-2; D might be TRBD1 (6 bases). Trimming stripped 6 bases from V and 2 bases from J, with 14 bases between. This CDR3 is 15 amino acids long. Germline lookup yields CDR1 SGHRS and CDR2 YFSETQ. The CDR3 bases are TGCGCCAGCATCCAATCCAGGGGAAACACCGGGGAGCTGTTTTTT. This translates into CASIQSRGNTGELFF.

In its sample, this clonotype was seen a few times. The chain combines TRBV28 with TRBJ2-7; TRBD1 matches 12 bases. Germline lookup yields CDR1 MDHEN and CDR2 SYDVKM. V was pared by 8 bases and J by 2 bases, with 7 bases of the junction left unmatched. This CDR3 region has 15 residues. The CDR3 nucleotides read TGTGCCAGCCTACCGGGACAGGGGGCTCCCTACGAGCAGTACTTC. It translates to CASLPGQGAPYEQYF.

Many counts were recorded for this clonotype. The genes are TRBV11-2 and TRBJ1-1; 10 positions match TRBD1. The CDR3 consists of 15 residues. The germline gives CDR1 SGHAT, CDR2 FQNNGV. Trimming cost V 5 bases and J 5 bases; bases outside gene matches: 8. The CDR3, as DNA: TGTGCCAGCAGCCTTGTGACAGGGGGCGTTACTGAAGCTTTCTTT. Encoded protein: CASSLVTGGVTEAFF.

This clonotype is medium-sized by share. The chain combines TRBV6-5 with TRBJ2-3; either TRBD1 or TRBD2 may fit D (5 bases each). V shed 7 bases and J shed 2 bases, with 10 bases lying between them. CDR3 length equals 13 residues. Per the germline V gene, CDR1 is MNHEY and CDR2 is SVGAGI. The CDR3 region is CASKGTDTDTQYF. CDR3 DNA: TGTGCCAGCAAGGGGACGGACACAGATACGCAGTATTTT.

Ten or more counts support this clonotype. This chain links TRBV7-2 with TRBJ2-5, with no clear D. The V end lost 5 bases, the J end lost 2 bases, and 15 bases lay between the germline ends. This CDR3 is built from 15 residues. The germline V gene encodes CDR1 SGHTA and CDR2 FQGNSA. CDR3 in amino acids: CASSEGSPGQETQYF. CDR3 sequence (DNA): TGTGCCAGCAGCGAAGGCAGCCCTGGGCAAGAGACCCAGTACTTC.

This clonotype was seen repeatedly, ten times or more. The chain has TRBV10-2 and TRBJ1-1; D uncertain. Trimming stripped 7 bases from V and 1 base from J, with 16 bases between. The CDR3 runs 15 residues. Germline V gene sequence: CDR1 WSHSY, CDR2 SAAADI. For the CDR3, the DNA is TGCGCCAGCACCGTCAGAGGCAGTGGGAACACTGAAGCTTTCTTT. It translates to CASTVRGSGNTEAFF.

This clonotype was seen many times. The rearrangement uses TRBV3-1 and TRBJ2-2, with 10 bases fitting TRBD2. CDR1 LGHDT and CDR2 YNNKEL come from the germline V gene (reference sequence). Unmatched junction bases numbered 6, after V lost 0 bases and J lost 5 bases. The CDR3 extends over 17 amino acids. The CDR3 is CASSQEWLAGETGELFF. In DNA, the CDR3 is TGTGCCAGCAGCCAAGAGTGGCTAGCGGGAGAAACCGGGGAGCTGTTTTTT. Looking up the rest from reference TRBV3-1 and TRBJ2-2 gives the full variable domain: DTAVSQTPKYLVTQMGNDKSIKCEQNLGHDTMYWYKQDSKKFLKIMFSYNNKELIINETVPNRFSPKSPDKAHLNLHINSLELGDSAVYFCASSQEWLAGETGELFFGEGSRLTVL.

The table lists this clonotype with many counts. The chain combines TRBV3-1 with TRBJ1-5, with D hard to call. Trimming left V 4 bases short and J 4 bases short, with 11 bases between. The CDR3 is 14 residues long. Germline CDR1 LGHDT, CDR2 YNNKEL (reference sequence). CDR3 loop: CASSPQEGNQPQHF. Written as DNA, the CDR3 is TGTGCCAGCAGCCCGCAGGAGGGAAATCAGCCCCAGCATTTT.

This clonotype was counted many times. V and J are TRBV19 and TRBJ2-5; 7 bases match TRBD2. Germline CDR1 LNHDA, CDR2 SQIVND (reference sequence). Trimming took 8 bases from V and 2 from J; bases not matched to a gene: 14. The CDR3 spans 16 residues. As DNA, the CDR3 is TGTGCCAGTCGCAATACAGGAGGGAGGGATCAAGAGACCCAGTACTTC. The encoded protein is CASRNTGGRDQETQYF.

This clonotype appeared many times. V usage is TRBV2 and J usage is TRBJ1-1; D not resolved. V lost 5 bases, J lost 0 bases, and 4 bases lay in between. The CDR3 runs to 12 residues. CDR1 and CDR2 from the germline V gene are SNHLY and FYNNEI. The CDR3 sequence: CASSLLNTEAFF. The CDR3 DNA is TGTGCCAGCAGTCTTTTGAACACTGAAGCTTTCTTT.

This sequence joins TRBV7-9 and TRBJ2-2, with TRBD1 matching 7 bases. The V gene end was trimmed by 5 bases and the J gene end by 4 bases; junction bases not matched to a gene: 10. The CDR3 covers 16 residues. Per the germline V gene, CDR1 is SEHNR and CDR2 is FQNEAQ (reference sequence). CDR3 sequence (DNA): TGTGCCAGCAGCGCCCGGGACAGCCGTACCACCGGGGAGCTGTTTTTT. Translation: CASSARDSRTTGELFF.

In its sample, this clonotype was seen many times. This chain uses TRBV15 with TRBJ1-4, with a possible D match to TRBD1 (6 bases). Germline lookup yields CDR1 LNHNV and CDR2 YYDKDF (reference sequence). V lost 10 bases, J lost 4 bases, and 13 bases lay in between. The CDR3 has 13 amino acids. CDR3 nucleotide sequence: TGTGCCATCCAGACAGGAGATAATGAAAAACTGTTTTTT. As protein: CAIQTGDNEKLFF. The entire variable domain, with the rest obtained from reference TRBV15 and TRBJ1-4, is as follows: DAMVIQNPRYQVTQFGKPVTLSCSQTLNHNVMYWYQQKSSQAPKLLFHYYDKDFNNEADTPDNFQSRRPNTSFCFLDIRSPGLGDTAMYLCAIQTGDNEKLFFGSGTQLSVL.

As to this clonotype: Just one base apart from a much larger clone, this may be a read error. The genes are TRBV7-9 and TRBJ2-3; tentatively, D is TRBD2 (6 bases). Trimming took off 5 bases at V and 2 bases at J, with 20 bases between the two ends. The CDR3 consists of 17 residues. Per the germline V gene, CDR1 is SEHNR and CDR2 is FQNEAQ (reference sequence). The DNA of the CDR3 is TGTGCCAGCAGCCCCCGTGGGGGACTGATGTCCACAGATACGCAGTATTTT. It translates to CASSPRGGLMSTDTQYF.

In nucleotides, the CDR3 is TGTGCCAGCAGTTACTGGCAAGACACTGAAGCTTTCTTT. Translating gives CASSYWQDTEAFF. This chain joins TRBV6-5 and TRBJ1-1; no firm D call. The CDR3 length is 13 residues. Trimming left V 1 base short and J 3 bases short, with 6 bases between. Germline V gene data show CDR1 as MNHEY and CDR2 as SVGAGI.

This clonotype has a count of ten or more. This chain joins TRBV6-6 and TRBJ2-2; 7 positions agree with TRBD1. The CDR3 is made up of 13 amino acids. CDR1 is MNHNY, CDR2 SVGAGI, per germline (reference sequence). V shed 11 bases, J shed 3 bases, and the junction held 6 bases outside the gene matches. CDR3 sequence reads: CAGKDRDTGELFF. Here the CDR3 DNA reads TGTGCCGGCAAAGACAGGGACACCGGGGAGCTGTTTTTT.

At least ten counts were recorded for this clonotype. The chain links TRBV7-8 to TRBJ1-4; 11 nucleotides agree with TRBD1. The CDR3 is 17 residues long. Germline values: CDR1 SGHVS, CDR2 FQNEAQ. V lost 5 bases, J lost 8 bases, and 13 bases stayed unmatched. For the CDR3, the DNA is TGTGCCAGCAGCCCTAGGGTCCCGGGACAGGGGGAAGAAAAACTGTTTTTT. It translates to CASSPRVPGQGEEKLFF.

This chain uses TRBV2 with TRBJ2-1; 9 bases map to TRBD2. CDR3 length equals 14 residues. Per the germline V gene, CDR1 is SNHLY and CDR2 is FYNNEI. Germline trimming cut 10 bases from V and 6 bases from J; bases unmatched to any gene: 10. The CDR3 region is CATAGTSSVNEQFF. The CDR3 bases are TGTGCCACCGCCGGGACTAGCAGCGTCAATGAGCAGTTCTTC.

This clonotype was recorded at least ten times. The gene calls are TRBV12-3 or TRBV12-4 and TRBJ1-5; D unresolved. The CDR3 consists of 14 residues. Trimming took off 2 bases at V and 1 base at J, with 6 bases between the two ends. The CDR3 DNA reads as TGTGCCAGCAGTTTAAGGCAGAGCAATCAGCCCCAGCATTTT. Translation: CASSLRQSNQPQHF.

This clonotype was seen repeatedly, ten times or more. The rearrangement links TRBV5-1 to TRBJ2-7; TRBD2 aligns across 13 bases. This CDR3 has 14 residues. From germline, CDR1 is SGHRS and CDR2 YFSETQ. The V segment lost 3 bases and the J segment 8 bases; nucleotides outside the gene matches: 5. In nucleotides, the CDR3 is TGCGCCAGCAGCTCCGGGACTAGCGGGGAGAAGCAGTACTTC. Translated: CASSSGTSGEKQYF.